The sequence of this T cell receptor (beta chain) was determined in a study of T-cell memory formation after mild COVID-19. Study details: TCR clusters largely stayed donor specific. Study observations and caveats: Researchers found some responding clones in pre-infection memory, a sign that cross-reactive memory joined. There was a balanced CD4/CD8 profile in clones contracting day 15 to 85, and later expanders leaned CD4+. Unconfirmed was the SARS-CoV-2 specificity of second-wave clones that peaked on day 37.

TCRdb independently ran MiXCR on the 5' RACE reads; one entry per CDR3 protein. The data contain about half a million distinct CDR3 sequences, around a sixth of them singletons. This clonotype was observed a handful of times. Its antigen is undetermined. The clonotype was recovered from an adult woman who had mild COVID-19 (a few samples of this study predate the infection). Cell type and time point are not known. Sequenced input: PBMCs or a T cell subset sorted from them (not recorded which).

This CDR3 reads CASRPGGPNYGYTF. The CDR3 nucleotides are TGTGCCAGCAGACCCGGGGGCCCTAACTATGGCTACACCTTC. The genes are TRBV12-3 or TRBV12-4 and TRBJ1-2; possible D gene TRBD1, 6 bases. V dropped 6 bases and J dropped 0 bases, with 11 bases sitting between them. This CDR3 is 14 amino acids long.